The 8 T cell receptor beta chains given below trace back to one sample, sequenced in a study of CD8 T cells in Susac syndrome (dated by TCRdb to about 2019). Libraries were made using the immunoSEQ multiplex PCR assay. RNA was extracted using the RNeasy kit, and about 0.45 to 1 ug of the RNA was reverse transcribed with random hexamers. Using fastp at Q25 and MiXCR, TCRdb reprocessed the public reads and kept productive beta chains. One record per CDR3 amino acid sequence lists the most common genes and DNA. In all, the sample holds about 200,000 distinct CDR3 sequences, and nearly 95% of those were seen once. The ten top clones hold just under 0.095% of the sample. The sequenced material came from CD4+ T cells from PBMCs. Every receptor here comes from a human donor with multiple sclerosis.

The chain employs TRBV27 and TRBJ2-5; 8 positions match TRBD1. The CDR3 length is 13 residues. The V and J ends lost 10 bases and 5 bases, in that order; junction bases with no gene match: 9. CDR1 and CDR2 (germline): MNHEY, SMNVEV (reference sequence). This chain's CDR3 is CATSGGARETQYF. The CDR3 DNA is TGTGCCACCTCAGGGGGCGCAAGGGAGACCCAGTACTTC.

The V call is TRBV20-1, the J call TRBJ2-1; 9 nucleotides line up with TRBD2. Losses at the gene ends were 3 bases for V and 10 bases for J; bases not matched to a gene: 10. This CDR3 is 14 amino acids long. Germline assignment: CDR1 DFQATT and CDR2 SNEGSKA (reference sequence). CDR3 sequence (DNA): TGCAGTGCTAGTGACGGACTAGCGACGAGGGAGCAGTTCTTC. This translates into CSASDGLATREQFF.

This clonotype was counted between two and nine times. Written as DNA, the CDR3 is TGCAGCGTTGAGGGGGGCCCCAATGAGCAGTTCTTC. Translation gives CSVEGGPNEQFF. The V and J genes are TRBV29-1 and TRBJ2-1; D possibly uses TRBD1 or TRBD2 (6 bases each). Looked up from germline, CDR1 is SQVTM and CDR2 is ANQGSEA. Trimming removed 3 bases from V and 6 bases from J, with 9 bases in between. This CDR3 is 12 amino acids long.

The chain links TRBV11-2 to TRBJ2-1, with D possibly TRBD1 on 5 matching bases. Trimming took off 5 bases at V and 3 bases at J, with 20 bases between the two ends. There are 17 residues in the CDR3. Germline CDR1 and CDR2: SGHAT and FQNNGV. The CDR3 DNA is TGTGCCAGCAGCAGGGGCTTCGGAGCGCTGCTCTACAATGAGCAGTTCTTC. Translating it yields CASSRGFGALLYNEQFF.

Written as DNA, the CDR3 is TGTGCCAGCAGTGGTGATGGGCCCCAGCATTTT. This gives the protein CASSGDGPQHF. The chain couples TRBV2 to TRBJ1-5; D remains unclear. V was cut by 4 bases and J by 9 bases, with 7 bases left in between. The germline CDR1 and CDR2 sequences are SNHLY and FYNNEI. The CDR3 loop spans 11 amino acids. The full variable domain, rest sourced from reference TRBV2 and TRBJ1-5, is EPEVTQTPSHQVTQMGQEVILRCVPISNHLYFYWYRQILGQKVEFLVSFYNNEISEKSEIFDDQFSVERPDGSNFTLKIRSTKLEDSAMYFCASSGDGPQHFGDGTRLSIL.

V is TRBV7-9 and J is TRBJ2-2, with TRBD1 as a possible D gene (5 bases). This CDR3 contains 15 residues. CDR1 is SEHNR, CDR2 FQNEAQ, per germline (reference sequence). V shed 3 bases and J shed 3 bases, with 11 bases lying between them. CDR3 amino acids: CASSFWGRDTGELFF. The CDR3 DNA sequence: TGTGCCAGCAGCTTTTGGGGCAGAGACACCGGGGAGCTGTTTTTT.

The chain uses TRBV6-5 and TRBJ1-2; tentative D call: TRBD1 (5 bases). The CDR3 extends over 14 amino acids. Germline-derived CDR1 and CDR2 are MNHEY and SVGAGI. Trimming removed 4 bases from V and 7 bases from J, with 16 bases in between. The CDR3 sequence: CASSSPGGIGGYTF. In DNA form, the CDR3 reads TGTGCCAGCAGTTCCCCCGGGGGTATTGGTGGCTACACCTTC.

The CDR3 nucleotides are TGTGCCAGCACCCCGGTTAGGGTGAACACCGGGGAGCTGTTTTTT. Encoded protein: CASTPVRVNTGELFF. This sequence joins TRBV2 and TRBJ2-2; D uncertain. V was trimmed by 7 bases and J by 1 base, leaving 13 bases between them. Germline loops: CDR1 SNHLY, CDR2 FYNNEI. CDR3 size: 15 residues.